The 16 T cell receptor beta chains listed next were all sequenced from one sample in a study of T-cell memory formation after mild COVID-19. MiXCR, applied by TCRdb to the 5' RACE reads, yields one record per CDR3 protein. The table has under 450,000 distinct CDR3 sequences, 23% seen once. Sample: PBMCs or a T cell subset sorted from them (not recorded which). The receptors were sampled from an adult woman who had mild COVID-19 (a few samples of this study predate the infection). Cell type and time point are not known.

In its sample, this clonotype was seen a few times. V gene TRBV6-2 or TRBV6-3 combines with J gene TRBJ2-1; TRBD2 agrees at 10 bases. The CDR3 length is 15 residues. V trimming: 6 bases; J trimming: 8 bases; junction bases outside the gene matches: 10. The germline V gene has CDR1 MNHEY and CDR2 SVGEGT. The DNA for the CDR3 is TGTGCCAGCAGGCCTTCTAGCGGGAGTGGCCATGAGCAGTTCTTC. It encodes CASRPSSGSGHEQFF.

This clonotype was seen a handful of times. The J gene is TRBJ2-3, the V gene TRBV7-9; D unresolved. Germline loops: CDR1 SEHNR, CDR2 FQNEAQ (reference sequence). This CDR3 is 14 amino acids long. Trimming left V 6 bases short and J 6 bases short, with 16 bases between. CDR3: CASSPIGRSDTQYF. The DNA for the CDR3 is TGTGCCAGCAGTCCGATAGGGCGGTCCGATACGCAGTATTTT.

The chain employs TRBV29-1 and TRBJ2-5; D possibly corresponds to TRBD2 (5 bases). Deletions cut 1 base from V and 1 base from J, with 7 bases between. This CDR3 is built from 13 residues. The germline gives CDR1 SQVTM, CDR2 ANQGSEA. The CDR3 loop is CSVEAGSQETQYF. Written as DNA, the CDR3 is TGCAGCGTTGAAGCGGGGAGCCAAGAGACCCAGTACTTC.

The chain links TRBV7-3 to TRBJ2-1; 12 nucleotides agree with TRBD1. The length of the CDR3 is 14 residues. Germline values: CDR1 SGHTA, CDR2 FQGTGA. V lost 7 bases and J lost 9; bases outside the gene matches: 7. In nucleotides, the CDR3 is TGTGCCAGCACCGCCGGGACAGGGGGCGGTGAGCAGTTCTTC. It specifies CASTAGTGGGEQFF.

The chain has TRBV4-2 and TRBJ1-2; D uncertain. From germline, CDR1 is LGHNA and CDR2 YNFKEQ. This CDR3 comprises 15 residues. V lost 0 bases and J 7 bases, leaving 15 bases between the germline ends. The CDR3 nucleotides are TGTGCCAGCAGCCAAGATGTTACAGTTGGAAGTGGCTACACCTTC. Its protein product is CASSQDVTVGSGYTF.

The chain is built from TRBV11-2 and TRBJ1-1, with 9 bases fitting TRBD1. The CDR3 runs to 14 residues. Germline V lookup: CDR1 SGHAT, CDR2 FQNNGV. The J segment lost 5 bases and the V segment lost 5 bases, leaving 6 bases of the junction unmatched. In DNA form, the CDR3 reads TGTGCCAGCAGCCGAGGGACAGGGAGGACTGAAGCTTTCTTT. It translates to CASSRGTGRTEAFF.

In its sample, this clonotype was seen a few times. This chain links TRBV7-9 with TRBJ2-1, with D perhaps TRBD1 (6 bases). This CDR3 has 18 residues. V was pared by 1 base and J by 6 bases, with 22 bases between. Germline CDR1 is SEHNR and CDR2 is FQNEAQ (reference sequence). This CDR3 reads CASSLVRRQVNRSNEQFF. CDR3 in DNA: TGTGCCAGCAGCTTAGTCCGGAGACAGGTAAACAGGAGCAATGAGCAGTTCTTC.

The chain has TRBV5-1 and TRBJ2-2; D may be TRBD2 (5 bases). CDR1 SGHRS and CDR2 YFSETQ come from the germline V gene. Trimming removed 0 bases from V and 4 bases from J, with 10 bases in between. This CDR3 has 15 residues. CDR3 coding DNA: TGCGCCAGCAGCTTGGAGGACTTCTCCACCGGGGAGCTGTTTTTT. Its translation: CASSLEDFSTGELFF.

This clonotype was seen a handful of times. The CDR3 loop is CASSLAGGPSTDTQYF. CDR3 bases: TGTGCCAGCAGCTTAGCAGGCGGACCTAGCACAGATACGCAGTATTTT. The chain employs TRBV7-2 and TRBJ2-3; D remains ambiguous. This CDR3 is built from 16 residues. Germline V gene data show CDR1 as SGHTA and CDR2 as FQGNSA. Trimming removed 0 bases from V and 0 bases from J, with 10 bases in between.

V usage is TRBV4-1 and J usage is TRBJ1-4, with D unclear. CDR3 length: 13 amino acids. CDR1 and CDR2 from the germline V gene are MGHRA and YSYEKL. The V end was cut by 2 bases, the J end by 8 bases, with 9 bases between. DNA for the CDR3: TGCGCCAGCAGCCAAACGTGGTCCGAAAAACTGTTTTTT. Encoded protein: CASSQTWSEKLFF.

CDR3 loop: CAWSLPGREETQYF. CDR3 nucleotides: TGTGCCTGGAGCCTGCCGGGTAGGGAAGAGACCCAGTACTTC. The chain employs TRBV30 and TRBJ2-5, with D hard to call. CDR1 and CDR2 from the germline V gene are GTSNPN and SVGIG (reference sequence). V lost 3 bases and J lost 3, with 14 bases in between. This CDR3 spans 14 amino acids.

This sequence joins TRBV9 and TRBJ2-1; the D call may be TRBD1 or TRBD2 (6 bases each). V lost 2 bases and J lost 4, with 25 bases in between. The CDR3 runs 19 residues. Germline V gene data show CDR1 as SGDLS and CDR2 as YYNGEE. Here the CDR3 DNA reads TGTGCCAGCAGCGTTAAGCTGGGGGGCCGCACTGGCCCTTACAATGAGCAGTTCTTC. Amino acids: CASSVKLGGRTGPYNEQFF.

The table lists this clonotype with a few counts. The chain joins TRBV5-5 to TRBJ2-3, with 9 nucleotides matching TRBD2. This CDR3 comprises 18 residues. Germline values: CDR1 SGHKS, CDR2 YYEKEE (reference sequence). The V and J ends lost 0 bases and 3 bases, in that order; junction bases with no gene match: 11. CDR3 sequence reads: CASSLGGGGAVLTDTQYF. For the CDR3, the DNA is TGTGCCAGCAGCTTGGGTGGCGGGGGGGCAGTATTAACAGATACGCAGTATTTT.

This rearrangement joins TRBV11-3 to TRBJ2-2, with a possible D match to TRBD1 (5 bases). Trimming cost V 5 bases and J 4 bases, with 11 bases left between them. Germline V gene sequence: CDR1 SGHNT, CDR2 YENEEA. The CDR3 loop spans 14 amino acids. CDR3 nucleotides: TGTGCCAGCAGCCAGACAGTGACCACCGGGGAGCTGTTTTTT. This gives the protein CASSQTVTTGELFF.

The rearrangement uses TRBV10-3 and TRBJ2-7; 11 nucleotides align to TRBD2. The germline gives CDR1 ENHRY, CDR2 SYGVKD. The V gene end was trimmed by 7 bases and the J gene end by 2 bases; junction bases not matched to a gene: 10. The CDR3 covers 16 residues. The CDR3: CAIMPTSGSVAYEQYF. Written as DNA, the CDR3 is TGTGCCATCATGCCCACTAGCGGGAGTGTAGCCTACGAGCAGTACTTC.

There are a few counts of this clonotype. The J gene is TRBJ2-1, the V gene TRBV6-5; 10 bases are a match to TRBD2. The CDR3 is 14 residues long. The germline CDR1 and CDR2 sequences are MNHEY and SVGAGI. Unmatched junction bases numbered 5, after V lost 6 bases and J lost 6 bases. The CDR3 reads CASSSLAGTNEQFF. The CDR3 DNA reads as TGTGCCAGCAGCTCACTAGCGGGAACCAATGAGCAGTTCTTC.